The 26 T cell receptor beta chains below all came from one sample that was sequenced in a study of blood T cell repertoires in COVID-19. TCRdb's table, derived via immunoSEQ multiplex PCR, lists solely in-frame clones and lacks some. The data show roughly 300,000 clones, with more than 75% seen just once and about 5.7% held by the top ten. Material for sequencing was PBMCs or T cells enriched from blood (not recorded which). The receptors stem from a woman younger than 45 who had recovered from COVID-19.

The gene calls are TRBV9 and TRBJ2-5, with D possibly matching TRBD2 (6 bases). The CDR3 extends over 15 amino acids. Germline loops: CDR1 SGDLS, CDR2 YYNGEE. Deletions cut 0 bases from V and 0 bases from J, with 9 bases between. The CDR3 spells CASSVGAGYQETQYF. CDR3 bases: TGTGCCAGCAGCGTAGGGGCGGGGTACCAAGAGACCCAGTACTTC.

This clone was recorded only once. V is TRBV19 and J is TRBJ1-2; no reliable D call. Germline V gene sequence: CDR1 LNHDA, CDR2 SQIVND (reference sequence). V lost 3 bases and J 2 bases, leaving 10 bases between the germline ends. This CDR3 contains 14 residues. As DNA, the CDR3 is TGTGCCAGTAGTATCCGAGAGAGGAACTATGGCTACACCTTC. Its translation is CASSIRERNYGYTF.

This rearrangement joins TRBV5-1 to TRBJ2-7, with D unclear. This CDR3 comprises 19 residues. Germline V gives CDR1 SGHRS, CDR2 YFSETQ. V was trimmed by 0 bases and J by 1 base, leaving 23 bases between them. In DNA form, the CDR3 reads TGCGCCAGCAGCTTGGCCCCCCCTAGTTGGTCAATTATATCCTACGAGCAGTACTTC. Translation gives CASSLAPPSWSIISYEQYF.

J is TRBJ2-2 and V is TRBV15; TRBD2 matches at 15 bases. This CDR3 is built from 19 residues. CDR1 is LNHNV and CDR2 is YYDKDF in the germline V gene (reference sequence). V lost 3 bases and J lost 0; bases outside the gene matches: 5. CDR3 region: CATSSAGLAGGANTGELFF. CDR3 sequence (DNA): TGTGCCACCAGCAGTGCGGGACTAGCGGGGGGCGCGAACACCGGGGAGCTGTTTTTT.

The chain joins TRBV6-5 to TRBJ1-2; D ambiguous. V was pared by 10 bases and J by 11 bases, with 23 bases between. Germline V gives CDR1 MNHEY, CDR2 SVGAGI. The CDR3 consists of 13 residues. This CDR3 reads CATLLEGPARYTF. Written as DNA, the CDR3 is TGTGCCACCCTCCTGGAGGGCCCGGCTCGGTACACCTTC.

This chain links TRBV27 with TRBJ1-5; D unclear. Looked up from germline, CDR1 is MNHEY and CDR2 is SMNVEV (reference sequence). V gave up 2 bases and J gave up 0 bases, with 11 bases separating them. The CDR3 runs 16 residues. The CDR3 spells CASSLIGLGSNQPQHF. The CDR3 region has the DNA TGTGCCAGCAGTTTAATCGGTCTCGGTAGCAATCAGCCCCAGCATTTT.

V gene TRBV7-2 combines with J gene TRBJ2-7, with a possible D match to TRBD2 (5 bases). Looked up from germline, CDR1 is SGHTA and CDR2 is FQGNSA. Trimming removed 4 bases at V and 2 bases at J, with 15 bases between. The CDR3 has 15 amino acids. The CDR3 DNA is TGTGCCAGCAGCTCCCGTGAAGGGAGCGCCTACGAGCAGTACTTC. Residues: CASSSREGSAYEQYF.

The J gene is TRBJ1-2, the V gene TRBV3-1 (or the pseudogene TRBV3-2), with D possibly being TRBD1 (6 bases). V was pared by 8 bases and J by 8 bases, with 15 bases between. Germline V gene data show CDR1 as LGHDT and CDR2 as YNNKEL (reference sequence). The CDR3 has 12 amino acids. The CDR3 bases are TGTGCCAGCCGGATACAGGGAGGGGGCTACACCTTC. Its protein is CASRIQGGGYTF.

The rearrangement joins TRBV6-5 to TRBJ2-7, with TRBD2 identical over 9 bases. The germline gives CDR1 MNHEY, CDR2 SVGAGI. The ends lost 6 bases at V and 0 bases at J; junction bases unmatched: 3. CDR3 length equals 14 residues. This CDR3 is CASSRLADSYEQYF. The CDR3 bases are TGTGCCAGCAGCCGACTAGCGGACTCCTACGAGCAGTACTTC.

The CDR3, as DNA: TGTGCCATCAGCTCCTCCGGGACTAGCGGTTTGAAAGATACGCAGTATTTT. Residues: CAISSSGTSGLKDTQYF. The rearrangement links TRBV10-3 to TRBJ2-3; 11 bases align to TRBD2. This CDR3 is 17 amino acids long. In germline, CDR1 is ENHRY, CDR2 SYGVKD. With 6 bases clipped from V and 5 bases from J, the junction kept 13 bases outside the gene matches.

This chain links TRBV5-1 with TRBJ2-7; TRBD1 aligns across 8 bases. The trim removed 0 bases at V and 3 bases at J, leaving 2 bases unmatched. The V gene's germline CDR1 is SGHRS and CDR2 YFSETQ. The CDR3 covers 14 residues. CDR3 residues: CASSLATGGYEQYF. In DNA form, the CDR3 reads TGCGCCAGCAGCTTGGCTACAGGGGGCTACGAGCAGTACTTC.

The sample holds one count of this clone. The chain recombines TRBV5-4 with TRBJ2-2, with 8 bases identical to TRBD1. Germline V lookup: CDR1 SGHNT, CDR2 YYREEE (reference sequence). The V gene end was trimmed by 4 bases and the J gene end by 7 bases; junction bases not matched to a gene: 9. This CDR3 contains 15 residues. As DNA, the CDR3 is TGTGCCAGCAGCCCGACAGGGGCCCGGGGCGGGGAGCTGTTTTTT. Translating it yields CASSPTGARGGELFF.

The table lists this clone with a few counts. The rearrangement uses TRBV15 and TRBJ1-2, with D possibly TRBD1 on 6 matching bases. V was trimmed by 0 bases and J by 3 bases, leaving 11 bases between them. Germline CDR1 is LNHNV and CDR2 is YYDKDF (reference sequence). CDR3 size: 15 residues. CDR3 nucleotides: TGTGCCACCAGCAGAGATCTCTGGACAGACTATGGCTACACCTTC. The encoded protein is CATSRDLWTDYGYTF.

The genes are TRBV18 and TRBJ2-2; D might be TRBD1 (5 bases). The V gene lost 6 bases and the J gene lost 5 bases, with 19 bases spanning the gap. Germline V gene lookup returns CDR1 KGHSH and CDR2 LQKENI. The CDR3 spans 16 residues. The CDR3 DNA is TGTGCCAGCTCGCGGTCACAGCCTCCAGGGACCGGGGAGCTGTTTTTT. The encoded protein is CASSRSQPPGTGELFF.

This sequence joins TRBV6-5 and TRBJ2-5; the D gene is possibly TRBD2 (6 bases). The CDR3 spans 14 residues. CDR1 and CDR2 (germline): MNHEY, SVGAGI. The V and J ends lost 0 bases and 5 bases respectively, with 10 bases between them. This CDR3 reads CASSYSRGLETQYF. The CDR3 nucleotides are TGTGCCAGCAGTTACTCGCGGGGTTTGGAGACCCAGTACTTC.

The V gene is TRBV7-9, the J gene TRBJ1-4, with 7 bases matching TRBD1. J was trimmed by 5 bases and V by 5 bases; bases with no gene match: 8. CDR3 length: 15 residues. Germline loops: CDR1 SEHNR, CDR2 FQNEAQ (reference sequence). In DNA form, the CDR3 reads TGTGCCAGCAGCCAAACGGGACAGCTAAATGAAAAACTGTTTTTT. It codes for CASSQTGQLNEKLFF.

This chain uses TRBV19 with TRBJ2-5; tentatively, D is TRBD1 (7 bases). The CDR3 contains 15 residues. The V end was cut by 5 bases, the J end by 2 bases, with 15 bases between. Germline CDR1 LNHDA, CDR2 SQIVND (reference sequence). CDR3 in amino acids: CASSVGGTEQETQYF. CDR3 in DNA: TGTGCCAGTAGTGTAGGGGGGACAGAGCAAGAGACCCAGTACTTC. The whole variable domain, filled in from reference TRBV19 and TRBJ2-5, reads DGGITQSPKYLFRKEGQNVTLSCEQNLNHDAMYWYRQDPGQGLRLIYYSQIVNDFQKGDIAEGYSVSREKKESFPLTVTSAQKNPTAFYLCASSVGGTEQETQYFGPGTRLLVL.

V usage is TRBV6-5 and J usage is TRBJ2-3, with 8 bases matching TRBD1. The CDR3 contains 15 residues. V trimming: 4 bases; J trimming: 7 bases; junction bases outside the gene matches: 10. The germline gives CDR1 MNHEY, CDR2 SVGAGI. CDR3 DNA: TGTGCCAGCAGTTCGACAGGGGACTCCAGAAATACGCAGTATTTT. Translation: CASSSTGDSRNTQYF.

The J gene is TRBJ1-2, the V gene TRBV5-4; D gene ambiguous. Germline lookup yields CDR1 SGHNT and CDR2 YYREEE (reference sequence). The length of the CDR3 is 14 residues. V lost 0 bases to trimming and J lost 2 bases, with 8 bases between them. The CDR3 bases are TGTGCCAGCAGCTTGGACGAGGCGAACTATGGCTACACCTTC. Its translation: CASSLDEANYGYTF.

V gene TRBV4-2 combines with J gene TRBJ2-3, with 7 nucleotides matching TRBD2. CDR3 length: 14 residues. Germline V CDR1 and CDR2: LGHNA, YNFKEQ. After removal of 2 bases from V and 3 bases from J, the junction contained 2 bases not matched to a gene. The chain's CDR3 is CASSQIGGTDTQYF. CDR3 nucleotide sequence: TGTGCCAGCAGCCAAATCGGGGGGACAGATACGCAGTATTTT.

In its sample, this clone was seen once. This chain joins TRBV6-5 and TRBJ2-1, with D possibly TRBD1 on 5 matching bases. Trimming took off 6 bases at V and 3 bases at J, with 15 bases between the two ends. The CDR3 spans 15 residues. Germline-derived CDR1 and CDR2 are MNHEY and SVGAGI. The chain's CDR3 is CASREQGNYYNEQFF. The CDR3 DNA sequence: TGTGCCAGCAGAGAGCAGGGAAATTACTACAATGAGCAGTTCTTC.

The chain links TRBV11-2 to TRBJ1-1; 7 bases are shared with TRBD1. J was trimmed by 5 bases and V by 3 bases; bases with no gene match: 6. CDR3 length equals 14 residues. The germline CDR1 and CDR2 sequences are SGHAT and FQNNGV. CDR3 residues: CASSLRTGYTEAFF. In nucleotides, the CDR3 is TGTGCCAGCAGCTTGAGGACAGGCTATACTGAAGCTTTCTTT.

The chain joins TRBV25-1 to TRBJ2-1; the D gene is possibly TRBD1 (5 bases). Germline CDR1 is MGHDK and CDR2 is SYGVNS. This CDR3 is 14 amino acids long. Trimming took 1 base from V and 5 from J, leaving 9 bases between them. This CDR3 reads CASSEWGGDNEQFF. For the CDR3, the DNA is TGTGCCAGCAGTGAATGGGGCGGAGACAATGAGCAGTTCTTC.

The chain recombines TRBV28 with TRBJ1-1; the D is unclear. CDR1 is MDHEN, CDR2 SYDVKM, per germline. Trimming took off 2 bases at V and 3 bases at J, with 16 bases between the two ends. The length of the CDR3 is 16 residues. CDR3 DNA sequence: TGTGCCAGCAGTTTACCCCCGGCGGGGAGGGACACTGAAGCTTTCTTT. Encoded protein: CASSLPPAGRDTEAFF.

In this sample, this clone turned up a few times. The chain combines TRBV9 with TRBJ2-7, with 10 positions matching TRBD1. Germline values: CDR1 SGDLS, CDR2 YYNGEE. The length of the CDR3 is 13 residues. V gave up 3 bases and J gave up 6 bases; unmatched junction bases: 3. The CDR3 here is CASSARTGGEQYF. CDR3 DNA: TGTGCCAGCAGCGCCAGGACAGGGGGCGAGCAGTACTTC.

This rearrangement joins TRBV24-1 to TRBJ2-2, with 7 bases aligning to TRBD2. Germline loops: CDR1 KGHDR, CDR2 SFDVKD. V lost 6 bases to trimming and J lost 7 bases; unmatched junction nucleotides: 4. CDR3 length equals 13 residues. The DNA of the CDR3 is TGTGCCACCAGTACCAGGGAGGGCGGGGAGCTGTTTTTT. As protein: CATSTREGGELFF.